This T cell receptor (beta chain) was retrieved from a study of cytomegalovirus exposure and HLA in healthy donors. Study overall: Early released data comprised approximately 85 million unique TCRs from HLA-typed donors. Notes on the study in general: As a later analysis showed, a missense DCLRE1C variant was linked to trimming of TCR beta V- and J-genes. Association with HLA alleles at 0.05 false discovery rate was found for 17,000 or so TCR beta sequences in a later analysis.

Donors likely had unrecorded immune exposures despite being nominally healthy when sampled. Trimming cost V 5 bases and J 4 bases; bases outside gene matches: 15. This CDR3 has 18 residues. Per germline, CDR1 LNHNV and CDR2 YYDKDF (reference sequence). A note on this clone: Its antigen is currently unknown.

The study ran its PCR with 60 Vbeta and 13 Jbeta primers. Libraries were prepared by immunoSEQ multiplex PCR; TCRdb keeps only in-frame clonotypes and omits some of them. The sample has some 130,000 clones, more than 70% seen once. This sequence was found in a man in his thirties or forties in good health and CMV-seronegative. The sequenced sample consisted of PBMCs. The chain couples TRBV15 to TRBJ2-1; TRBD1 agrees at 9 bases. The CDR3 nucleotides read TGTGCCACCAGCCGACCGGACCTGGGACAGGGTCCGTACAATGAGCAGTTCTTC. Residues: CATSRPDLGQGPYNEQFF.